These 5 T cell receptor beta chains were all obtained from the same sample, sequenced in a study of T cell changes during pregnancy in multiple sclerosis. Some clones are missing from TCRdb's copy, which holds only in-frame ones; the method was immunoSEQ multiplex PCR. Among 45,000 to 70,000 clones listed, 80% to 95% were seen once. This material consisted of CD4+ T cells from peripheral blood mononuclear cells, taken after pregnancy. These receptors came from a female donor in good health, enrolled as a control in a pregnancy study.

This sequence joins TRBV28 and TRBJ2-1; tentative D call: TRBD2 (6 bases). The CDR3 runs to 16 residues. CDR1 is MDHEN, CDR2 SYDVKM, per germline. V shed 6 bases and J shed 2 bases, with 17 bases lying between them. The DNA for the CDR3 is TGTGCCAGCAGCCCGTGGCGGGGTGAAACCTACAATGAGCAGTTCTTC. Translated, it gives CASSPWRGETYNEQFF.

The chain is built from TRBV6-1 and TRBJ1-2; D ambiguous. Looked up from germline, CDR1 is MNHNS and CDR2 is SASEGT. The length of the CDR3 is 12 residues. Deletions cut 8 bases from V and 4 bases from J, with 11 bases between. CDR3 sequence reads: CASGAISYGYTF. In DNA, the CDR3 is TGTGCCAGCGGAGCGATTTCCTATGGCTACACCTTC.

The chain combines TRBV5-5 with TRBJ2-7; perhaps TRBD1 as D (6 bases). This CDR3 contains 14 residues. The V and J ends lost 5 bases and 1 base respectively, with 13 bases between them. Germline values: CDR1 SGHKS, CDR2 YYEKEE (reference sequence). The DNA for the CDR3 is TGTGCCAGCAGTCTCACAGGGTGGTCCTACGAGCAGTACTTC. It encodes CASSLTGWSYEQYF.

The chain uses TRBV19 and TRBJ2-7, with D maybe TRBD1 (6 bases). In germline, CDR1 is LNHDA, CDR2 SQIVND (reference sequence). This CDR3 is built from 14 residues. V shed 5 bases and J shed 1 base, with 12 bases lying between them. CDR3 in amino acids: CASSGQIHSYEQYF. CDR3 bases: TGTGCCAGTAGTGGACAGATACATTCCTACGAGCAGTACTTC.

The V call is TRBV7-9, the J call TRBJ1-4, with a weak D call TRBD1 (5 bases). The CDR3 spans 16 residues. V gave up 3 bases and J gave up 5 bases, with 16 bases separating them. Germline values: CDR1 SEHNR, CDR2 FQNEAQ (reference sequence). CDR3 in DNA: TGTGCCAGCAGCTTTTTCCGGACACAAGGGAATGAAAAACTGTTTTTT. It encodes CASSFFRTQGNEKLFF.